Listed below are T cell receptor beta chains from one sample, sequenced in a study of blood T cell repertoires in COVID-19. Using immunoSEQ multiplex PCR, the repertoire was profiled, and TCRdb retains in-frame clones only, with some absent. The table includes about 150,000 clones, roughly nine tenths detected once. The sequenced sample was peripheral blood. Source of these receptors: a human donor in a cohort sampled during active COVID-19. The CDR3 runs from the conserved cysteine through the conserved F or W. Fields, in order: CDR3 DNA, CDR3 protein, D gene, J gene, V gene, clone size. D genes are given only for firm matches. Some rows mark clone size as missing; the rest say once, few, many or name a class of expanded clone.

TGTGCCAGTAGTACGCCGGGACAGGTTGCAACTAATGAAAAACTGTTTTTT | CASSTPGQVATNEKLFF | TRBD1 | TRBJ1-4 | TRBV19 | .
TGCGCCAGCAGCCAAGAGGTAGCTGCCTCTCCTAACGAGCAGTACTTC | CASSQEVAASPNEQYF | . | TRBJ2-7 | TRBV4-3 | once
TGTGCCACCAGCAGAGATGGCAGCTACGAGCAGTACTTC | CATSRDGSYEQYF | . | TRBJ2-7 | TRBV15 | .
TGTGCCAGCAGCCGACTGACAGGGTCATACAATGAGCAGTTCTTC | CASSRLTGSYNEQFF | TRBD1 | TRBJ2-1 | TRBV11-2 | .
TGTGCCAGCAGTGAAACAGGGCAAGAGACCCAGTACTTC | CASSETGQETQYF | . | TRBJ2-5 | TRBV2 | .
TGTGCCAGCAGCTTGGGGGCGATAAATCGGAACACTGAAGCTTTCTTT | CASSLGAINRNTEAFF | . | TRBJ1-1 | TRBV5-6 | .
TGCAGCGTTGGACTAGCGGGGGGGAATGAGCAGTTCTTC | CSVGLAGGNEQFF | TRBD2 | TRBJ2-1 | TRBV29-1 | .
TGCGCCAGCAGCCAAGATGATCGAGGGTTTGAAGCTTTCTTT | CASSQDDRGFEAFF | . | TRBJ1-1 | TRBV4-1 | once
TGTGCCAGCAATAAAGGGGGTGAGGGATTTAATGAAAAACTGTTTTTT | CASNKGGEGFNEKLFF | . | TRBJ1-4 | TRBV2 | .
TGCGCCAGCAGCTTGGCCCAGGGGGCGGGAACTGAAGCTTTCTTT | CASSLAQGAGTEAFF | TRBD1 | TRBJ1-1 | TRBV5-1 | .
TGTGCCAGCAAACTTAGACAGGGGGCCCCGAACACTGAAGCTTTCTTT | CASKLRQGAPNTEAFF | TRBD1 | TRBJ1-1 | TRBV4-2 | .
TGTGCCAGCAGCTCCAACTCTCTAGCGGGGGGCACAGATACGCAGTATTTT | CASSSNSLAGGTDTQYF | TRBD2 | TRBJ2-3 | TRBV7-3 | .
TGTGCCAGCAGGGGACAGAGGAACACTGAAGCTTTCTTT | CASRGQRNTEAFF | TRBD1 | TRBJ1-1 | TRBV6-6 | .
TGTGCCAGCAGCTTAAGGACAGGGATGGAGGAGCAGTACTTC | CASSLRTGMEEQYF | TRBD1 | TRBJ2-7 | TRBV7-9 | many
TGCGCCAGCAGCCAAGATTTACGCCAGGCAGGTCAGCCCCAGCATTTT | CASSQDLRQAGQPQHF | . | TRBJ1-5 | TRBV4-3 | .
TGTGCCAGCAGGGTTCAGACAGGGGGAGGGCAGCCCCAGCATTTT | CASRVQTGGGQPQHF | TRBD1 | TRBJ1-5 | TRBV6-5 | .
TGTGCCAGCAGCTTAGGACAGGTCTACGAGCAGTACTTC | CASSLGQVYEQYF | . | TRBJ2-7 | TRBV7-2 | .
TGTGCCAGCAGCTTACTTCCAGGGGATACGCAGTATTTT | CASSLLPGDTQYF | . | TRBJ2-3 | TRBV7-3 | .
TGTGCCAGCAGCAGACAGGGGGCCTATGGCTACACCTTC | CASSRQGAYGYTF | TRBD1 | TRBJ1-2 | TRBV7-9 | few
TGTGCCAGCAGCCAAGAGATCAGCTACGAGCAGTACTTC | CASSQEISYEQYF | . | TRBJ2-7 | TRBV14 | .
TGTGCCAGCAGCTTAGACAGGGGGGCATACAATGAGCAGTTCTTC | CASSLDRGAYNEQFF | TRBD1 | TRBJ2-1 | TRBV7-2 | .
TGTGCCAGCAGCGTAGCGGGGCTAGCGGACTACGAGCAGTACTTC | CASSVAGLADYEQYF | TRBD2 | TRBJ2-7 | TRBV9 | once
TGTGCCAGCAGTGAAGTGGCGGGGGGGGCTCTAGTTTCACCCCTCCACTTT | CASSEVAGGALVSPLHF | . | TRBJ1-6 | TRBV25-1 | .
TGCGCCAGCAGCCCCTCGGCGGGAGGGGATGAGCAGTTCTTC | CASSPSAGGDEQFF | TRBD2 | TRBJ2-1 | TRBV5-1 | .
TGCAGCGTTGTGTTGCAGGGGGCAAGCACTGAAGCTTTCTTT | CSVVLQGASTEAFF | TRBD1 | TRBJ1-1 | TRBV29-1 | .
TGTGCCATCAGTGAAATGGGGGCGCGTTTATATGGCTACACCTTC | CAISEMGARLYGYTF | . | TRBJ1-2 | TRBV10-3 | .
TGTGCCAGCAGCGCACGACAGGGTGCGAACATTGAAGCTTTCTTT | CASSARQGANIEAFF | TRBD1 | TRBJ1-1 | TRBV11-2 | .
TGCGCCAGCAGCAAGGGACAGGAGCAAGAGACCCAGTACTTC | CASSKGQEQETQYF | TRBD1 | TRBJ2-5 | TRBV5-1 | .